The 15 T cell receptor beta chains listed next were all sequenced from one sample in a study of shared T cell receptors in the human thymus. Sequenced by immunoSEQ multiplex PCR; TCRdb stores in-frame clones only, minus some. Of approximately 730,000 clones in the sample, 70% to 90% are singletons; the top ten hold over 0.008%. This sample was shared with a second study, whose subject was human thymus T cells.

Sequenced input: thymocytes. The receptors shown here come from a girl less than two years old with a congenital heart defect.

As regards this clone: The junction differs from germline at one of its ends, possibly a read error. V gene TRBV6-6 combines with J gene TRBJ1-1, with 7 bases aligning to TRBD1. The CDR3 consists of 13 residues. CDR1 is MNHNY and CDR2 is SVGAGI in the germline V gene (reference sequence). The CDR3: CASNRGQNPEAFF. The CDR3 nucleotides are TGTGCCAGCAACCGGGGACAGAACCCTGAAGCTTTCTTT.

The chain has TRBV27 and TRBJ1-1; D uncertain. Trimming pared 7 bases from V and 8 bases from J, leaving 17 bases between. This CDR3 contains 13 residues. Germline V lookup: CDR1 MNHEY, CDR2 SMNVEV (reference sequence). CDR3 coding DNA: TGTGCCAGCACCACGAGGCGGGGAGGGGAAGCTTTCTTT. Residues: CASTTRRGGEAFF.

This clone was picked up a small number of times. The chain links TRBV10-3 to TRBJ2-7; possibly TRBD2 for D (6 bases). The CDR3 has 16 residues. V lost 3 bases and J lost 4, with 19 bases in between. Germline CDR1 is ENHRY and CDR2 is SYGVKD. In nucleotides, the CDR3 is TGTGCCATCAGTGATTGGGGGACGGGAGCTGATTACGAGCAGTACTTC. This sequence encodes CAISDWGTGADYEQYF.

This chain links TRBV5-1 with TRBJ1-4; 8 bases line up with TRBD1. Germline trimming cut 3 bases from V and 0 bases from J; bases unmatched to any gene: 13. The germline V gene has CDR1 SGHRS and CDR2 YFSETQ. The CDR3 length is 19 residues. CDR3 amino acids: CASSSNPGTGSATNEKLFF. The CDR3 region has the DNA TGCGCCAGCAGCTCCAACCCCGGGACAGGATCTGCAACTAATGAAAAACTGTTTTTT.

This clone turned up a few times. The genes are TRBV30 and TRBJ1-2, with D maybe TRBD1 (5 bases). Germline lookup yields CDR1 GTSNPN and CDR2 SVGIG (reference sequence). Trimming cost V 2 bases and J 4 bases, with 11 bases left between them. The CDR3 totals 13 residues. CDR3 residues: CAWSPGRTYGYTF. In DNA form, the CDR3 reads TGTGCCTGGAGTCCAGGGAGGACCTATGGCTACACCTTC.

This chain connects TRBV4-3 to TRBJ2-6, with TRBD2 matching over 13 bases. Germline assignment: CDR1 LGHNA and CDR2 YSLEER. The CDR3 extends over 18 amino acids. Trimming took 5 bases from V and 1 from J; bases not matched to a gene: 5. The CDR3 bases are TGCGCCAGCAGCTGGACTAGCGGGGGCCTGTCTGGGGCCAACGTCCTGACTTTC. It encodes CASSWTSGGLSGANVLTF.

The V call is TRBV28, the J call TRBJ1-2; D is uncertain. The germline gives CDR1 MDHEN, CDR2 SYDVKM. This CDR3 has 14 residues. Trimming cost V 6 bases and J 0 bases, with 11 bases left between them. The CDR3 DNA follows: TGTGCCAGCAGCCCCACACCACCTAACTATGGCTACACCTTC. Amino acid sequence: CASSPTPPNYGYTF.

CDR3 sequence reads: CASSPRGQPQHF. DNA of the CDR3: TGTGCCAGCAGCCCAAGGGGTCAGCCCCAGCATTTT. This sequence joins TRBV5-5 and TRBJ1-5; tentatively, D is TRBD1 (5 bases). Germline loops: CDR1 SGHKS, CDR2 YYEKEE (reference sequence). This CDR3 comprises 12 residues. Trimming took off 4 bases at V and 6 bases at J, with 8 bases between the two ends.

This chain links TRBV9 with TRBJ2-1; 9 positions match TRBD2. The germline V gene encodes CDR1 SGDLS and CDR2 YYNGEE. The ends lost 3 bases at V and 14 bases at J; junction bases unmatched: 9. This CDR3 is 13 amino acids long. The CDR3 DNA sequence: TGTGCCAGCAGCGCCATCCGCGGGGGGGGGAAGTTCTTC. Protein: CASSAIRGGGKFF.

The rearrangement uses TRBV29-1 and TRBJ1-2; D may be TRBD1 (6 bases). V lost 4 bases and J lost 8, with 17 bases in between. Germline lookup yields CDR1 SQVTM and CDR2 ANQGSEA. This CDR3 contains 13 residues. CDR3 DNA sequence: TGCAGCGTTGGGGGACGGGGGGCCGGGGGCTACACCTTC. It translates to CSVGGRGAGGYTF.

The rearrangement joins TRBV5-4 to TRBJ1-3; unclear D gene. This CDR3 comprises 20 residues. Per the germline V gene, CDR1 is SGHNT and CDR2 is YYREEE (reference sequence). V lost 2 bases to trimming and J lost 0 bases, with 24 bases between them. The CDR3 nucleotides are TGTGCCAGCAGCTTTCGGGGAAAACCACCAAAATTATCCTCTGGAAACACCATATATTTT. Its translation: CASSFRGKPPKLSSGNTIYF. Variable domain in full (rest from reference TRBV5-4 and TRBJ1-3): ETGVTQSPTHLIKTRGQQVTLRCSSQSGHNTVSWYQQALGQGPQFIFQYYREEENGRGNFPPRFSGLQFPNYSSELNVNALELDDSALYLCASSFRGKPPKLSSGNTIYFGEGSWLTVV.

The chain joins TRBV14 to TRBJ1-2; 7 nucleotides line up with TRBD1. Trimming took 0 bases from V and 3 from J; bases not matched to a gene: 10. Germline CDR1 reads SGHDN; CDR2 reads FVKESK. CDR3 length: 17 residues. For the CDR3, the DNA is TGTGCCAGCAGCCAAGACGTCGGCGGGACAGTCTACTATGGCTACACCTTC. Its translation is CASSQDVGGTVYYGYTF.

This sequence joins TRBV27 and TRBJ2-1, with 8 bases that match TRBD2. CDR1 MNHEY and CDR2 SMNVEV come from the germline V gene (reference sequence). CDR3 size: 17 residues. With V trimmed by 7 bases and J by 2 bases, 13 bases remained unmatched. CDR3 sequence (DNA): TGTGCCAGCAATCCTATCTCCCGGGGGGGCCCCTACAATGAGCAGTTCTTC. As protein: CASNPISRGGPYNEQFF.

V usage is TRBV5-1 and J usage is TRBJ2-3; 9 bases map to TRBD2. In germline, CDR1 is SGHRS, CDR2 YFSETQ. Germline trimming cut 4 bases from V and 1 base from J; bases unmatched to any gene: 4. This CDR3 has 15 residues. The CDR3 protein is CASSHVAGGTDTQYF. Here the CDR3 DNA reads TGCGCCAGCAGCCATGTAGCGGGGGGCACAGATACGCAGTATTTT.

This clone was seen only once. This chain joins TRBV18 and TRBJ1-4, with 7 bases identical to TRBD1. With 0 bases clipped from V and 8 bases from J, the junction kept 9 bases outside the gene matches. This CDR3 contains 16 residues. CDR1 is KGHSH, CDR2 LQKENI, per germline. CDR3 sequence reads: CASSPPETGFGEKLFF. The CDR3 region has the DNA TGTGCCAGCTCACCACCGGAGACAGGGTTTGGGGAAAAACTGTTTTTT.